This TCR beta chain was captured in a study of cytomegalovirus exposure and HLA in healthy donors. Germline assignment: CDR1 MNHNS and CDR2 SASEGT. V shed 3 bases and J shed 10 bases, with 9 bases lying between them. The CDR3 runs to 11 residues. A multiplex PCR was run with 60 Vbeta primers and 13 Jbeta primers. Data came from immunoSEQ multiplex PCR; TCRdb stores just in-frame clones and leaves some out. The sample yields some 190,000 clones, roughly 75% seen once. The TCR was taken from a young woman in good health and CMV-seronegative. The V and J genes are TRBV6-1 and TRBJ1-1, with D uncertain. Sequenced material: PBMCs. The CDR3 sequence: CASSERDIAFF. The CDR3 DNA is TGTGCCAGCAGTGAGCGGGATATAGCTTTCTTT.